This T cell receptor beta chain derives from a study of blood T cell repertoires in COVID-19. The CDR3 spans 17 residues. The data were produced by immunoSEQ multiplex PCR, yet TCRdb's version contains in-frame clones alone and is incomplete. The sample holds 75,000 to 100,000 clones; more than 75% are singletons and the top ten take 7.4%. V gene TRBV21-1 combines with J gene TRBJ2-7; the DNA was not compared with TRBD1, the D call given in the table. TRBV21-1 is given as a pseudogene. Input material: peripheral blood. The source is a human donor with acute or convalescent COVID-19. The donor label of this sample is uncertain. As DNA, the CDR3 is TGTGCCAGCAGCAAAGGTGGGACAAGAGGGGGCTTGGACGAGCAGTACTTC. This gives the protein CASSKGGTRGGLDEQYF.